These 9 T cell receptor beta chains were sequenced from one sample in a study of T cells in Graves' hyperthyroidism and ophthalmopathy. The TCR beta CDR3 regions underwent amplification using RNA transcripts as the source. The primer set for the first-round RT-PCR of the TCR CDR3 was HTBI. TCRdb called the multiplex PCR reads again in MiXCR, with one record for every CDR3 protein. The data show roughly 700,000 distinct CDR3 sequences, around 40% seen once. Material for sequencing was blood. All receptors derive from a woman between 35 and 50 years old with Graves' hyperthyroidism.

This clonotype turned up a few times. The gene calls are TRBV7-8 and TRBJ2-7, with a weak D call TRBD2 (7 bases). This CDR3 region has 17 residues. Germline V gene lookup returns CDR1 SGHVS and CDR2 FQNEAQ. Trimming shortened V by 8 bases and J by 3 bases, and 26 bases separated the two germline ends. The chain's CDR3 is CASSPLGGRSGYYEQYF. The CDR3 region has the DNA TGTGCCAGCTCTCCCCTGGGGGGGCGGAGCGGGTACTACGAGCAGTACTTC.

Written as DNA, the CDR3 is TGCAGCGTTGAGAACAGGGGAGGCTCCTATAATTCACCCCTCCACTTT. Translated: CSVENRGGSYNSPLHF. The V gene is TRBV29-1, the J gene TRBJ1-6; 7 positions match TRBD1. Germline V gene sequence: CDR1 SQVTM, CDR2 ANQGSEA. CDR3 length: 16 amino acids. Trimming removed 3 bases from V and 0 bases from J; junction bases left unmatched: 5.

This clonotype showed up just a few times. This chain connects TRBV19 to TRBJ1-2; TRBD1 matches at 9 bases. This CDR3 has 15 residues. Per germline, CDR1 LNHDA and CDR2 SQIVND (reference sequence). J was trimmed by 5 bases and V by 4 bases; bases with no gene match: 8. The CDR3 coding sequence is TGTGCCAGTAGTACCCAAGGACAGGGGAAGTATGGCTACACCTTC. It yields the protein CASSTQGQGKYGYTF.

As regards this clonotype: Relative to the germline gene, one junction end is altered; a read error may explain this. The chain carries TRBV24-1 and TRBJ1-2; TRBD1 aligns across 9 bases. Per germline, CDR1 KGHDR and CDR2 SFDVKD. CDR3 length equals 15 residues. CDR3 sequence reads: CASSFLGTGSSGYTF. CDR3 bases: TGTGCCAGCAGTTTCCTCGGGACAGGGTCGTCTGGCTACACCTTC.

This chain links TRBV2 with TRBJ1-2; D is unresolved. Per germline, CDR1 SNHLY and CDR2 FYNNEI. V shed 5 bases and J shed 2 bases, with 18 bases lying between them. The CDR3 extends over 16 amino acids. The CDR3 coding sequence is TGTGCCAGCAGTTCCGGGATGGTCAGAAGAAACTATGGCTACACCTTC. Encoded protein: CASSSGMVRRNYGYTF.

The sample holds many counts of this clonotype. The rearrangement uses TRBV20-1 and TRBJ1-6; D unclear. Germline V gene lookup returns CDR1 DFQATT and CDR2 SNEGSKA (reference sequence). V was clipped by 2 bases and J by 8 bases, with 22 bases between them. The CDR3 loop spans 17 amino acids. The DNA of the CDR3 is TGCAGTGCTAGATCCCTCAGGTCGGTAGGACGGGATTCACCCCTCCACTTT. Its protein is CSARSLRSVGRDSPLHF.

In its sample, this clonotype was seen a few times. The CDR3 is CASSYGVAGAYEQYF. The CDR3 nucleotides are TGTGCCAGCAGTTACGGGGTAGCGGGGGCCTACGAGCAGTACTTC. The chain links TRBV6-5 to TRBJ2-7, with 9 bases aligning to TRBD2. CDR3 length: 15 residues. The V gene end was trimmed by 2 bases and the J gene end by 2 bases; junction bases not matched to a gene: 4. Germline lookup yields CDR1 MNHEY and CDR2 SVGAGI.

To note about this clonotype: At one boundary the junction diverges from the germline segment, which might be a read error. The rearrangement links TRBV10-2 to TRBJ1-2, with D possibly being TRBD1 (6 bases). CDR1 is WSHSY and CDR2 is SAAADI in the germline V gene. The CDR3 loop spans 16 amino acids. The CDR3 spells CASRGRGGGPDYGYTF. For the CDR3, the DNA is TGTGCCAGCAGGGGTAGGGGAGGGGGGCCCGACTATGGCTACACCTTC.

The genes are TRBV19 and TRBJ2-2; the D is unclear. V lost 7 bases, J lost 5 bases, and 11 bases lay in between. Germline values: CDR1 LNHDA, CDR2 SQIVND (reference sequence). The CDR3 is 13 amino acids. The CDR3 DNA reads TGTGCCAGTACTCCGGCAGTAACCGGGGAGCTGTTTTTT. Amino acids: CASTPAVTGELFF.